Below are 10 T cell receptor beta chains sequenced from a single sample in a study of early T cells in non-severe SARS-CoV-2 infection. Via MiXCR, TCRdb re-called the 5' RACE reads, giving one row per CDR3 protein. This sample has some 87,000 distinct CDR3 sequences, with about an eighth found just once. The specimen sequenced was whole blood. The receptors derive from an adult who was a healthcare worker with PCR-confirmed SARS-CoV-2 infection or an uninfected control (not recorded which).

The V call is TRBV7-2, the J call TRBJ1-3; D gene uncertain. V gave up 2 bases and J gave up 8 bases, with 7 bases separating them. The CDR3 runs to 12 residues. Germline V lookup: CDR1 SGHTA, CDR2 FQGNSA. The CDR3 coding sequence is TGTGCCAGCAGCTTAACGGGTGACACCATATATTTT. Translated: CASSLTGDTIYF.

In its sample, this clonotype was seen a few times. The rearrangement uses TRBV3-1 and TRBJ2-2; 15 nucleotides align to TRBD2. V gave up 6 bases and J gave up 4 bases; unmatched junction bases: 6. CDR3 length equals 17 residues. Germline lookup yields CDR1 LGHDT and CDR2 YNNKEL (reference sequence). CDR3 region: CASSYGLAGGLTGELFF. CDR3 sequence (DNA): TGTGCCAGCAGTTACGGACTAGCGGGGGGGCTCACCGGGGAGCTGTTTTTT.

As regards this clonotype: As the CDR3 is not closed by the conserved phenylalanine or tryptophan, this likely results from a read error. V is TRBV6-2 or TRBV6-3 and J is TRBJ2-7; the match to TRBD2 covers 11 bases. J was trimmed by 0 bases and V by 6 bases; bases with no gene match: 10. Germline V CDR1 and CDR2: MNHEY, SVGEGT. The CDR3 has 17 amino acids. CDR3 DNA: TGTGCCAGCAGCCGATCGACTAGCGGGGCCTACTCCTACGAGCAGTACCTC. Encoded protein: CASSRSTSGAYSYEQYL.

This chain uses TRBV9 with TRBJ1-6; 7 nucleotides line up with TRBD1. CDR3 length: 13 amino acids. In germline, CDR1 is SGDLS, CDR2 YYNGEE. Trimming cost V 4 bases and J 11 bases; bases outside gene matches: 6. This chain's CDR3 is CASSYRQGPPLHF. The CDR3 coding sequence is TGTGCCAGCAGCTATAGACAGGGCCCACCCCTCCACTTT.

The chain is built from TRBV29-1 and TRBJ1-2, with TRBD1 matching 11 bases. From germline, CDR1 is SQVTM and CDR2 ANQGSEA. Trimming at V came to 3 bases and at J to 7 bases, leaving 1 base not matched to a gene. The length of the CDR3 is 12 residues. The CDR3, as DNA: TGCAGCGTTGAGGACAGGGGGCTTGGCTACACCTTC. This encodes CSVEDRGLGYTF.

The chain links TRBV20-1 to TRBJ1-6; 8 bases agree with TRBD1. This CDR3 has 17 amino acids. Losses at the gene ends were 0 bases for V and 5 bases for J; bases not matched to a gene: 9. The germline V gene has CDR1 DFQATT and CDR2 SNEGSKA (reference sequence). CDR3 loop: CSARDPGQGSDNSPLHF. In DNA form, the CDR3 reads TGCAGTGCTAGAGATCCCGGACAGGGCTCAGATAATTCACCCCTCCACTTT.

V and J are TRBV20-1 and TRBJ2-2; a weak D match, TRBD1 (7 bases). V gave up 0 bases and J gave up 4 bases, with 15 bases separating them. The CDR3 is 16 residues long. Looked up from germline, CDR1 is DFQATT and CDR2 is SNEGSKA (reference sequence). CDR3 bases: TGCAGTGCTAGAGATGACAGGGTCGGGGGCACCGGGGAGCTGTTTTTT. It is translated as CSARDDRVGGTGELFF.

In its sample, this clonotype was seen a few times. V usage is TRBV7-8 and J usage is TRBJ2-1; 7 nucleotides line up with TRBD2. Trimming cost V 5 bases and J 4 bases; bases outside gene matches: 2. This CDR3 is 13 amino acids long. Germline CDR1 SGHVS, CDR2 FQNEAQ. CDR3: CASSPGGYNEQFF. The CDR3 DNA sequence: TGTGCCAGCAGCCCCGGGGGGTACAATGAGCAGTTCTTC.

The chain couples TRBV20-1 to TRBJ1-2, with TRBD1 as a possible D gene (6 bases). The CDR3 length is 12 residues. Germline V gene lookup returns CDR1 DFQATT and CDR2 SNEGSKA (reference sequence). Trimming pared 5 bases from V and 6 bases from J, leaving 13 bases between. CDR3 DNA: TGCAGTGCTCTAGGAGGGGGTGATGGCTACACCTTC. Amino acid sequence: CSALGGGDGYTF.

This chain links TRBV28 with TRBJ1-1, with D maybe TRBD1 (6 bases). CDR1 and CDR2 from the germline V gene are MDHEN and SYDVKM. V was cut by 7 bases and J by 0 bases, with 15 bases left in between. The CDR3 loop spans 15 amino acids. The CDR3 spells CASTRGGAMNTEAFF. The CDR3 region has the DNA TGTGCCAGCACTAGAGGGGGGGCAATGAACACTGAAGCTTTCTTT.